The 16 T cell receptor beta chains below were found in one sample sequenced in a study of blood T cell repertoires in COVID-19. Here immunoSEQ multiplex PCR was the method, and the copy in TCRdb shows in-frame clones only, minus some. This sample has about 150,000 clones, with roughly 84% found just once. What was sequenced was peripheral blood. The receptors here all came from a woman in her forties or fifties in a cohort sampled during active or convalescent COVID-19.

The chain is built from TRBV4-1 and TRBJ1-5; D gene ambiguous. The CDR3 is 15 residues long. The V gene lost 6 bases and the J gene lost 0 bases, with 12 bases spanning the gap. Germline CDR1 is MGHRA and CDR2 is YSYEKL. As DNA, the CDR3 is TGCGCCAGCAGTCCACGGGAGAATAGCAATCAGCCCCAGCATTTT. Translation: CASSPRENSNQPQHF.

The chain uses TRBV18 and TRBJ2-5; D gene ambiguous. The CDR3 spans 14 residues. Germline V CDR1 and CDR2: KGHSH, LQKENI. The V end lost 6 bases, the J end lost 5 bases, and 16 bases lay between the germline ends. The DNA for the CDR3 is TGTGCCAGCTCCCCGGTCCCCTTCCGGGAGACCCAGTACTTC. Translation: CASSPVPFRETQYF.

This clone was counted only a few times. The chain couples TRBV25-1 to TRBJ2-3; 9 bases are a match to TRBD1. The CDR3 has 16 amino acids. Germline V gene sequence: CDR1 MGHDK, CDR2 SYGVNS. Trimming cost V 4 bases and J 2 bases; bases outside gene matches: 7. CDR3: CASSADRGKATDTQYF. The CDR3 DNA sequence: TGTGCCAGCAGTGCGGACAGGGGTAAGGCCACAGATACGCAGTATTTT. The variable domain in full, completed from reference TRBV25-1 and TRBJ2-3, reads EADIYQTPRYLVIGTGKKITLECSQTMGHDKMYWYQQDPGMELHLIHYSYGVNSTEKGDLSSESTVSRIRTEHFPLTLESARPSHTSQYLCASSADRGKATDTQYFGPGTRLTVL.

The chain couples TRBV5-1 to TRBJ1-2, with 9 bases matching TRBD1. The germline V gene has CDR1 SGHRS and CDR2 YFSETQ. V was pared by 4 bases and J by 4 bases, with 5 bases of the junction left unmatched. CDR3 length: 14 residues. CDR3 bases: TGCGCCAGCAGCCAGGGACAGGGAGTCTATGGCTACACCTTC. Amino acids: CASSQGQGVYGYTF.

The chain couples TRBV6-5 to TRBJ2-2; maybe TRBD2 (5 bases). The CDR3 length is 14 residues. Germline assignment: CDR1 MNHEY and CDR2 SVGAGI. Deletions cut 0 bases from V and 7 bases from J, with 9 bases between. CDR3 protein: CASSYSYEGGELFF. The CDR3 bases are TGTGCCAGCAGTTACTCGTACGAGGGCGGGGAGCTGTTTTTT.

This chain uses TRBV30 with TRBJ1-5, with 8 positions matching TRBD1. The J segment lost 6 bases and the V segment lost 0 bases, leaving 13 bases of the junction unmatched. The CDR3 spans 17 residues. Germline V gives CDR1 GTSNPN, CDR2 SVGIG (reference sequence). DNA for the CDR3: TGTGCCTGGAGTGTACCCCCAGAATACAGGGGGACTCAGCCCCAGCATTTT. Protein: CAWSVPPEYRGTQPQHF.

This sequence joins TRBV3-1 (or the pseudogene TRBV3-2) and TRBJ1-4, with D perhaps matching TRBD1 (5 bases). The germline CDR1 and CDR2 sequences are LGHDT and YNNKEL (reference sequence). The germline V and J ends were trimmed by 1 base and 4 bases, with 10 bases remaining between them. The CDR3 extends over 15 amino acids. CDR3 region: CASSQGRGSNEKLFF. CDR3 nucleotides: TGTGCCAGCAGCCAAGGGCGGGGGAGTAATGAAAAACTGTTTTTT.

The gene calls are TRBV19 and TRBJ1-1; 7 bases map to TRBD1. V shed 3 bases and J 10 bases; nucleotides not matched to a gene: 5. The CDR3 contains 12 residues. Germline assignment: CDR1 LNHDA and CDR2 SQIVND (reference sequence). The CDR3: CASSMGGQSAFF. In nucleotides, the CDR3 is TGTGCCAGTAGTATGGGGGGACAGTCAGCTTTCTTT.

The genes are TRBV16 and TRBJ1-6; no clear D gene. The CDR3 is 15 amino acids. Trimming took off 1 base at V and 7 bases at J, with 11 bases between the two ends. CDR1 and CDR2 from the germline V gene are KGHSY and FQNENV. The CDR3 bases are TGTGCCAGCAGCCAATTCCTCGACGGGAATTCACCCCTCCACTTT. Residues: CASSQFLDGNSPLHF. Using reference TRBV16 and TRBJ1-6 for the parts outside the CDR3, the full variable domain is GEEVAQTPKHLVRGEGQKAKLYCAPIKGHSYVFWYQQVLKNEFKFLISFQNENVFDETGMPKERFSAKCLPNSPCSLEIQATKLEDSAVYFCASSQFLDGNSPLHFGNGTRLTVT.

The chain has TRBV18 and TRBJ1-2; a weak D match, TRBD1 (6 bases). This CDR3 is built from 15 residues. The ends were cut back, 2 bases at V and 0 bases at J, with 10 bases in the middle. The germline V gene has CDR1 KGHSH and CDR2 LQKENI. The CDR3 region is CASSPAGTTNYGYTF. CDR3 nucleotide sequence: TGTGCCAGCTCACCAGCCGGGACAACTAACTATGGCTACACCTTC.

This clone appeared once. The V and J genes are TRBV30 and TRBJ1-5, with D perhaps matching TRBD1 (5 bases). The CDR3 sequence is 15 residues long. CDR1 and CDR2 (germline): GTSNPN, SVGIG (reference sequence). Trimming removed 2 bases from V and 3 bases from J, with 14 bases in between. CDR3 DNA: TGTGCCTGGAGTATTGGGGGGAGTTACAATCAGCCCCAGCATTTT. Translation: CAWSIGGSYNQPQHF.

The V gene is TRBV7-2, the J gene TRBJ2-4, with 8 bases matching TRBD2. Germline CDR1 and CDR2: SGHTA and FQGNSA. Unmatched junction bases numbered 6, after V lost 3 bases and J lost 5 bases. The CDR3 has 15 amino acids. DNA of the CDR3: TGTGCCAGCAGCTTCCTCGGGGGGGCCCAAAACATTCAGTACTTC. Amino acid sequence: CASSFLGGAQNIQYF.

The genes are TRBV11-3 and TRBJ1-2, with D possibly matching TRBD1 (6 bases). Trimming shortened V by 3 bases and J by 4 bases, and 9 bases separated the two germline ends. CDR3 length: 13 residues. Germline values: CDR1 SGHNT, CDR2 YENEEA. In DNA, the CDR3 is TGTGCCAGCAGCTTCGGGACAACCTATGGCTACACCTTC. It encodes CASSFGTTYGYTF.

The V call is TRBV10-3, the J call TRBJ2-1, with D unresolved. V lost 2 bases, J lost 2 bases, and 7 bases lay in between. Germline V gene lookup returns CDR1 ENHRY and CDR2 SYGVKD. The CDR3 spans 14 residues. The chain's CDR3 is CAISEPKTYNEQFF. In DNA form, the CDR3 reads TGTGCCATCAGTGAGCCTAAAACCTACAATGAGCAGTTCTTC.

This sequence joins TRBV19 and TRBJ2-1, with D maybe TRBD1 (5 bases). Germline CDR1 LNHDA, CDR2 SQIVND (reference sequence). This CDR3 has 14 residues. V lost 1 base to trimming and J lost 2 bases, with 6 bases between them. CDR3 region: CASSIGQTYNEQFF. The CDR3 DNA follows: TGTGCCAGTAGTATAGGACAGACCTACAATGAGCAGTTCTTC.

This clone came up once. The V gene is TRBV7-8, the J gene TRBJ1-3, with TRBD1 matching over 8 bases. The CDR3 spans 16 residues. The V and J ends lost 5 bases and 3 bases, in that order; junction bases with no gene match: 9. The V gene's germline CDR1 is SGHVS and CDR2 FQNEAQ. For the CDR3, the DNA is TGTGCCAGCAGCCGAAACCAGGGGGCTTTTGGAAACACCATATATTTT. Its translation is CASSRNQGAFGNTIYF.